This T cell receptor (beta chain) originates from a study of cytomegalovirus exposure and HLA in healthy donors. Study outcomes and limitations: TCR beta V- and J-gene trimming was later associated with a missense DCLRE1C variant. As immune exposure information, only CMV serostatus was available.

The PCR employed 60 Vbeta primers together with 13 Jbeta primers. Measured with immunoSEQ multiplex PCR; TCRdb has only the in-frame clones, and not every one. This table holds about 130,000 clones, about two thirds found once. The germline V gene has CDR1 LNHDA and CDR2 SQIVND (reference sequence). With 3 bases removed from V and 7 bases from J, the gap between germline ends came to 16 bases. There are 15 residues in the CDR3. Note on this clone: The antigen remains unidentified.

The sequenced sample was PBMCs. The J gene is TRBJ2-1, the V gene TRBV19; the D is unclear. The sequence derives from a man in his 60s in good health and CMV-seropositive. The CDR3, as DNA: TGTGCCAGTAGTATCCGGGTTAACTCTGGGAATGAGCAGTTCTTC. Amino acids: CASSIRVNSGNEQFF.